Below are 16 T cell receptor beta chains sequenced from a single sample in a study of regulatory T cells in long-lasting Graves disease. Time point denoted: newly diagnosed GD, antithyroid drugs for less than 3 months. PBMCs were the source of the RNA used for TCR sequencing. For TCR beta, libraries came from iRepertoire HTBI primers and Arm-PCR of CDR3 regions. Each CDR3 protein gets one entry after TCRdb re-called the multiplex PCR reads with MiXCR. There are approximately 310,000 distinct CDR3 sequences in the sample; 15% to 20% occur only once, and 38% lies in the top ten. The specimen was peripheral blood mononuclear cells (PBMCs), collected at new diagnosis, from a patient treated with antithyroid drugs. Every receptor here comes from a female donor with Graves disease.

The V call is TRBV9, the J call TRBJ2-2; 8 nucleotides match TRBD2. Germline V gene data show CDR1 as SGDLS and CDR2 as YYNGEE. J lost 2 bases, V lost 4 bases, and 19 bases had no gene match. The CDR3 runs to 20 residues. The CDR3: CASSSPRLMREVVNTGELFF. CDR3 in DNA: TGTGCCAGCAGCTCCCCGCGCTTGATGCGGGAGGTCGTTAACACCGGGGAGCTGTTTTTT.

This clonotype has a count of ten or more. The CDR3 here is CASSFFKGGSGAYNEQFF. DNA of the CDR3: TGTGCCAGCAGTTTCTTTAAGGGGGGGTCCGGTGCCTACAATGAGCAGTTCTTC. The chain couples TRBV27 to TRBJ2-1; the D gene is possibly TRBD2 (7 bases). Looked up from germline, CDR1 is MNHEY and CDR2 is SMNVEV (reference sequence). The CDR3 length is 18 residues. V dropped 3 bases and J dropped 2 bases, with 20 bases sitting between them.

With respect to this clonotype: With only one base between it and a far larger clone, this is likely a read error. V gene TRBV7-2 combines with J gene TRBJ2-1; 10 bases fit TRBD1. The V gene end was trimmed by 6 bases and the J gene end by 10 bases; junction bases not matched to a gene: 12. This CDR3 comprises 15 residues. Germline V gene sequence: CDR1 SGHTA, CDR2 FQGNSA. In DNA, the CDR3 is TGTGCCAGCAGTGGCTGGGGGGACAGGGGCTACGAGCAGTTCTTC. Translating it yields CASSGWGDRGYEQFF.

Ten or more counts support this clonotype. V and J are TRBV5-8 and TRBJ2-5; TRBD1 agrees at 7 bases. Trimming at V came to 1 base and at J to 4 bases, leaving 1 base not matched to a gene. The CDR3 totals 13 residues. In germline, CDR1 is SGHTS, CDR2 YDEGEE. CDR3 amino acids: CASSLHRGETQYF. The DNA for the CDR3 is TGTGCCAGCAGCTTGCACAGGGGAGAGACCCAGTACTTC.

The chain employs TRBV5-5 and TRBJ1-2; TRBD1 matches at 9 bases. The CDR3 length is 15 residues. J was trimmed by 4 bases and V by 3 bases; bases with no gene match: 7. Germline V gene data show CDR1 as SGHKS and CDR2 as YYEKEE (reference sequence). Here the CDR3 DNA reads TGTGCCAGCAGCTCGGCCACAGGGGGCGGCTATGGCTACACCTTC. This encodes CASSSATGGGYGYTF.

The CDR3 bases are TGTGCCAGCTCACCACTTGGGGCCCTCACCAATCAGCCCCAGCATTTT. Encoded protein: CASSPLGALTNQPQHF. The chain is built from TRBV18 and TRBJ1-5; TRBD1 is a possible D gene (5 bases). The CDR3 loop spans 16 amino acids. V was cut by 1 base and J by 3 bases, with 13 bases left in between. Germline lookup yields CDR1 KGHSH and CDR2 LQKENI.

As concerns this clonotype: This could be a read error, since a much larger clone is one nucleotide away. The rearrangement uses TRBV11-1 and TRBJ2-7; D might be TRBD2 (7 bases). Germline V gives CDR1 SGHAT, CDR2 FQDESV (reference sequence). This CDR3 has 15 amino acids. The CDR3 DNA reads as TGCGCCAGCAGCTCAGCGGGACACACCTCCTACGAGCAGTACTTC. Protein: CASSSAGHTSYEQYF.

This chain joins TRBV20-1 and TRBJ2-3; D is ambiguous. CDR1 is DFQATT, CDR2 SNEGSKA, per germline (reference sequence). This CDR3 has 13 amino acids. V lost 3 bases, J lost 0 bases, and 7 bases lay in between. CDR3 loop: CSASPLSTDTQYF. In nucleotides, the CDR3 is TGCAGTGCTAGCCCCCTTAGCACAGATACGCAGTATTTT.

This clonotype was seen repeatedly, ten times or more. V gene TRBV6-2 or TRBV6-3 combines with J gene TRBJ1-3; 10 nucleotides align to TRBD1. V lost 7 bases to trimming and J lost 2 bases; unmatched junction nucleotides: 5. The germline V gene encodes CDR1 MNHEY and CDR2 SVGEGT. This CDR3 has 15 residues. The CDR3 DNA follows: TGTGCCAGCATCACCGGGACAGGGGCTGGAAACACCATATATTTT. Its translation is CASITGTGAGNTIYF.

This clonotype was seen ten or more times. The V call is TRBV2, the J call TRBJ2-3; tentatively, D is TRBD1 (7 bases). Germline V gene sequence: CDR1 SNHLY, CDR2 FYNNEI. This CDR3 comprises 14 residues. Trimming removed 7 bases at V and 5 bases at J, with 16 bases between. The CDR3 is CASTGSGGGDTQYF. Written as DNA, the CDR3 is TGTGCCAGCACCGGCTCAGGGGGAGGAGATACGCAGTATTTT.

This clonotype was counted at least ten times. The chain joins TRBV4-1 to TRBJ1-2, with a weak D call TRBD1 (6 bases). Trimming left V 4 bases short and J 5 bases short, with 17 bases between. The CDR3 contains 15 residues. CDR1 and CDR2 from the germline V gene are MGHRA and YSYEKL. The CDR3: CASSLVRDIGYGYTF. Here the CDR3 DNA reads TGCGCCAGCAGCCTCGTCCGGGACATCGGGTATGGCTACACCTTC.

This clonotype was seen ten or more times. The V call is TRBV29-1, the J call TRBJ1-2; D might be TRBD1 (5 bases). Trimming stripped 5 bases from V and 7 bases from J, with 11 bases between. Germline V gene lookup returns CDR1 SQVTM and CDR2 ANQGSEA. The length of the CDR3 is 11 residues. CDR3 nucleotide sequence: TGCAGCGTTTTAGGGGAATCTGGCTACACCTTC. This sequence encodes CSVLGESGYTF.

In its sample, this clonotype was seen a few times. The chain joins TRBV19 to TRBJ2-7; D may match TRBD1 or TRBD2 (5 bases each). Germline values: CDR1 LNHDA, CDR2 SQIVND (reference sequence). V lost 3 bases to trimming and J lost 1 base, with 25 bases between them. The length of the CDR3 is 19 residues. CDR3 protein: CASSIPLGVRWRSSYEQYF. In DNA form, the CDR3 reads TGTGCCAGTAGTATCCCCCTGGGGGTCCGATGGAGGAGTTCCTACGAGCAGTACTTC.

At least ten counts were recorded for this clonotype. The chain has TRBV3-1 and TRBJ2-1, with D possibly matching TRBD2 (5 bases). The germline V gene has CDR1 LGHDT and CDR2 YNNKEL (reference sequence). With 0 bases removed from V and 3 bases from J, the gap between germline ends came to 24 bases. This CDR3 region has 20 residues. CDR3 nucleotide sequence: TGTGCCAGCAGCCAAGAAATTGGGTGGAGGCCCTCCGAAAACTACAATGAGCAGTTCTTC. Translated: CASSQEIGWRPSENYNEQFF.

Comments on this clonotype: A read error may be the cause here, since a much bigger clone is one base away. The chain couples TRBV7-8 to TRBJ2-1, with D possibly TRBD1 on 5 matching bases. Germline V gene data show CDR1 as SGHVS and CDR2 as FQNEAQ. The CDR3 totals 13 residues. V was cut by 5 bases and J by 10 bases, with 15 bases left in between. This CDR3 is CASSPQGLGEQFF. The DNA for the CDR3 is TGTGCCAGCAGCCCCCAGGGTCTGGGCGAGCAGTTCTTC.

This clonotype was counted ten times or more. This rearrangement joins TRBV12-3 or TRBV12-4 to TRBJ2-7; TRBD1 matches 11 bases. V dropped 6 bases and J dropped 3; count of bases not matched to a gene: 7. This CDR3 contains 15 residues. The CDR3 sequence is CASRTGTGGFYEQYF. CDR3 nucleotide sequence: TGTGCCAGCAGAACCGGGACAGGGGGTTTCTACGAGCAGTACTTC.